What follows are 11 T cell receptor beta chains derived from one specimen sequenced in a study of graft-versus-host responses after intestinal transplantation. Measured with immunoSEQ multiplex PCR; TCRdb has only the in-frame clones, and not every one. The repertoire has about 110,000 clones, about 92% of them found once; the top ten carry 0.23%. No antigen has been identified for these receptors. Material: unstimulated CD4+ T cells sorted from spleen or lymph node cells, obtained before transplant. The receptor set was obtained from a human donor who was the organ donor for an intestinal transplant.

The chain has TRBV6-5 and TRBJ1-4, with D perhaps matching TRBD1 (5 bases). This CDR3 is built from 13 residues. Trimming left V 2 bases short and J 8 bases short, with 9 bases between. The germline gives CDR1 MNHEY, CDR2 SVGAGI. CDR3 in amino acids: CASSYRGGEKLFF. In nucleotides, the CDR3 is TGTGCCAGCAGTTACCGCGGGGGGGAAAAACTGTTTTTT.

The chain carries TRBV21-1 and TRBJ2-5; TRBD1 is the table's D call, not checked against the DNA. TRBV21-1 is classified as a pseudogene. The CDR3 contains 15 residues. The CDR3 nucleotides read TGTGCCAGCAGCCCTTGGACAGGGGCGAAAGAGACCCAGTACTTC. This translates into CASSPWTGAKETQYF.

The chain uses TRBV27 and TRBJ2-5; D might be TRBD2 (6 bases). Trimming pared 8 bases from V and 5 bases from J, leaving 18 bases between. CDR3 size: 14 residues. Germline CDR1 MNHEY, CDR2 SMNVEV (reference sequence). The CDR3 is CASAFTGALETQYF. The CDR3 DNA follows: TGTGCCAGCGCCTTCACGGGAGCCTTGGAGACCCAGTACTTC.

The chain recombines TRBV5-1 with TRBJ2-7; 13 bases agree with TRBD2. This CDR3 contains 14 residues. Germline values: CDR1 SGHRS, CDR2 YFSETQ. V lost 4 bases and J lost 7; bases outside the gene matches: 5. CDR3 in DNA: TGCGCCAGCAGCGGACTAGCGGGAGAGGGAGAGCAGTACTTC. Its translation is CASSGLAGEGEQYF.

V gene TRBV7-2 combines with J gene TRBJ2-1; a weak D match, TRBD1 (6 bases). The length of the CDR3 is 14 residues. Germline-derived CDR1 and CDR2 are SGHTA and FQGNSA. V was clipped by 5 bases and J by 2 bases, with 10 bases between them. The CDR3 loop is CASSPDRAYNEQFF. In DNA, the CDR3 is TGTGCCAGCAGCCCGGACAGAGCCTACAATGAGCAGTTCTTC.

The V gene is TRBV30, the J gene TRBJ1-1, with D perhaps matching TRBD1 (5 bases). Deletions cut 7 bases from V and 4 bases from J, with 16 bases between. Germline V lookup: CDR1 GTSNPN, CDR2 SVGIG (reference sequence). The CDR3 loop spans 13 amino acids. Here the CDR3 DNA reads TGTGCCTACCAAACAGGCCCGGGCACTGAAGCTTTCTTT. This gives the protein CAYQTGPGTEAFF.

The J gene is TRBJ2-5, the V gene TRBV4-2; TRBD2 matches 10 bases. The CDR3 covers 16 residues. The V gene end was trimmed by 1 base and the J gene end by 4 bases; junction bases not matched to a gene: 6. Germline CDR1 is LGHNA and CDR2 is YNFKEQ. CDR3 sequence reads: CASSQVEIAGGETQYF. The DNA for the CDR3 is TGTGCCAGCAGCCAAGTGGAGATAGCGGGAGGAGAGACCCAGTACTTC.

V gene TRBV21-1 combines with J gene TRBJ1-2; TRBD1 reflects the table's D call only, with no check against the DNA. TRBV21-1 is a documented pseudogene. This CDR3 is 13 amino acids long. CDR3 coding DNA: TGTGCCAGCATCTTAGCAGGGCAGAGCGACTACACCTTC. Protein: CASILAGQSDYTF.

This clone has just one count. The rearrangement uses TRBV6-4 and TRBJ1-2; D remains unclear. The germline V gene has CDR1 MRHNA and CDR2 SNTAGT. V lost 5 bases, J lost 4 bases, and 20 bases lay in between. The CDR3 has 16 amino acids. CDR3 sequence: CASSTHRTPRLYGYTF. The CDR3, as DNA: TGTGCCAGCAGTACCCACCGTACACCTCGGCTCTATGGCTACACCTTC.

The chain employs TRBV5-1 and TRBJ1-2; 11 nucleotides match TRBD1. The CDR3 sequence is 15 residues long. The ends lost 4 bases at V and 8 bases at J; junction bases unmatched: 10. Germline CDR1 SGHRS, CDR2 YFSETQ. The CDR3 sequence: CASSPPDRGPGGYTF. CDR3 DNA sequence: TGCGCCAGCAGCCCCCCGGACAGGGGGCCGGGAGGCTACACCTTC.

This chain links TRBV6-5 with TRBJ2-1; tentatively, D is TRBD1 or TRBD2 (5 bases each). Germline CDR1 is MNHEY and CDR2 is SVGAGI. The CDR3 spans 13 residues. The ends were cut back, 6 bases at V and 7 bases at J, with 13 bases in the middle. CDR3 sequence (DNA): TGTGCCAGCAGCTACGGGACGGCAAATGAGCAGTTCTTC. Protein sequence: CASSYGTANEQFF.